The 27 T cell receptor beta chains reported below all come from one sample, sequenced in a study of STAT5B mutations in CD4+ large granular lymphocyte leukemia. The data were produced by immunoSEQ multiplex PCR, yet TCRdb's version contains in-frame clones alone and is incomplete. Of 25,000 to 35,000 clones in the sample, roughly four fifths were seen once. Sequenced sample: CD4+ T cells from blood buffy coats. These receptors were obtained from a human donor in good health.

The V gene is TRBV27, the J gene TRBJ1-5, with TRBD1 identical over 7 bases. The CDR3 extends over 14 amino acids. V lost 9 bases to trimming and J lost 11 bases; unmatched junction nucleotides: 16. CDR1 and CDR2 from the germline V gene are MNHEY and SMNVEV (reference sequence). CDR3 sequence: CARTDRARGLTQHF. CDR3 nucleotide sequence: TGTGCCAGGACTGACAGGGCCCGCGGGTTGACCCAGCATTTT.

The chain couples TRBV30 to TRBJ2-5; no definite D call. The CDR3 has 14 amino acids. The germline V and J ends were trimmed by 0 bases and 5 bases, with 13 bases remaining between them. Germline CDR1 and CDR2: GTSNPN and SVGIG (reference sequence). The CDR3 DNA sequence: TGTGCCTGGAGTGTACAACTCACCAGTGAGACCCAGTACTTC. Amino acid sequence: CAWSVQLTSETQYF.

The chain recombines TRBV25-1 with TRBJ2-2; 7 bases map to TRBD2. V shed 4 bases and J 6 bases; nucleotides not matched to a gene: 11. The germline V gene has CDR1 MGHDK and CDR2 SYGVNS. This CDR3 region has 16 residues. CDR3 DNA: TGTGCCAGCAGTGCGAGAGGGACTACATTTTCCGGGGAGCTGTTTTTT. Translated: CASSARGTTFSGELFF.

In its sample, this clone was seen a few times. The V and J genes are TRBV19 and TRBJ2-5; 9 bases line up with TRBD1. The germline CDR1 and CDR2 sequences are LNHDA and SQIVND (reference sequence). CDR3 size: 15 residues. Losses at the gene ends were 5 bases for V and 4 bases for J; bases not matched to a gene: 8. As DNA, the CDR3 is TGTGCCAGTAGTGTGGGACAGGGAATCGGAGAGACCCAGTACTTC. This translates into CASSVGQGIGETQYF.

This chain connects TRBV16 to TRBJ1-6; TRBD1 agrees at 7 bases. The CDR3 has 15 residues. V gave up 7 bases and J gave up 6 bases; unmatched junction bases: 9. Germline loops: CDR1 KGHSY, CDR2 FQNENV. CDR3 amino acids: CASTLRQGSNSPLHF. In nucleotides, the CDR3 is TGTGCCAGCACCCTACGACAGGGATCTAATTCACCCCTCCACTTT.

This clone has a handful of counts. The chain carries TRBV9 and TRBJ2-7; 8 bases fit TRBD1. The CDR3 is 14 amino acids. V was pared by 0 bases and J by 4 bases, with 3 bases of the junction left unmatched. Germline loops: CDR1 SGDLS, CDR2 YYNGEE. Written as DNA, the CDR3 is TGTGCCAGCAGCGTAGGACAGGGGAGATACGAGCAGTACTTC. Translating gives CASSVGQGRYEQYF.

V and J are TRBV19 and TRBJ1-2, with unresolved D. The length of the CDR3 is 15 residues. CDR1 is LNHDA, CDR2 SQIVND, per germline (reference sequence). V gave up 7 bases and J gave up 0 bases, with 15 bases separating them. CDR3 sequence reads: CASTFNIKTNYGYTF. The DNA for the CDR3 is TGTGCCAGTACATTCAACATAAAAACTAACTATGGCTACACCTTC.

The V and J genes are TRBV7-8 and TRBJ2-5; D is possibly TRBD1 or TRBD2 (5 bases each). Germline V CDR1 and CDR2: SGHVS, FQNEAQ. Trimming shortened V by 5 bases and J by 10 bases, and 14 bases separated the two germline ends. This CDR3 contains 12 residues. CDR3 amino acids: CASSARMGRQYF. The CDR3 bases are TGTGCCAGCAGCGCGCGTATGGGACGCCAGTACTTC. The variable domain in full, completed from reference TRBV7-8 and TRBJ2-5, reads GAGVSQSPRYKVAKRGQDVALRCDPISGHVSLFWYQQALGQGPEFLTYFQNEAQLDKSGLPSDRFFAERPEGSVSTLKIQRTQQEDSAVYLCASSARMGRQYFGPGTRLLVL.

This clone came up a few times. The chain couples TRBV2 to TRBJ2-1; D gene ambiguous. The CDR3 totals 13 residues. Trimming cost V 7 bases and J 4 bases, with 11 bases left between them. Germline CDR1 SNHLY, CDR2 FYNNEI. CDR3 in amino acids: CASTYSPYNEQFF. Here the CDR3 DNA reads TGTGCCAGCACATACAGCCCATACAATGAGCAGTTCTTC.

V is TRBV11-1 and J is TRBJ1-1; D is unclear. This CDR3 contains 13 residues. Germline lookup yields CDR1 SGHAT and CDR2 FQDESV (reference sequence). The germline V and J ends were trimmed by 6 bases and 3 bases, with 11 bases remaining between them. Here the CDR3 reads CASSINWDTEAFF. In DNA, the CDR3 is TGTGCCAGCAGTATTAACTGGGACACTGAAGCTTTCTTT.

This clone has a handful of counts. Here the CDR3 reads CSGQDRHTEAFF. CDR3 bases: TGCAGCGGCCAGGACAGGCACACTGAAGCTTTCTTT. The V call is TRBV29-1, the J call TRBJ1-1; 7 nucleotides agree with TRBD1. Germline V CDR1 and CDR2: SQVTM, ANQGSEA. This CDR3 spans 12 amino acids. Trimming took 7 bases from V and 3 from J; bases not matched to a gene: 5.

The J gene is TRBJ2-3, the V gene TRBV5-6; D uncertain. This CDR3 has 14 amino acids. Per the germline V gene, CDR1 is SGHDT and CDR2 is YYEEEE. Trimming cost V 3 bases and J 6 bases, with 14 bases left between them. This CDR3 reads CASSSLPALDTQYF. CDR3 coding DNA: TGTGCCAGCAGCTCCTTGCCAGCGCTTGATACGCAGTATTTT.

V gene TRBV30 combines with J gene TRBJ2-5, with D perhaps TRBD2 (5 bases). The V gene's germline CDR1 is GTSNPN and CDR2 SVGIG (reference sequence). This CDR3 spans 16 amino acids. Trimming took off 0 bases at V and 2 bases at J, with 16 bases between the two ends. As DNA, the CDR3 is TGTGCCTGGAGTGTACTTGGCCTAGCAGAACAAGAGACCCAGTACTTC. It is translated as CAWSVLGLAEQETQYF.

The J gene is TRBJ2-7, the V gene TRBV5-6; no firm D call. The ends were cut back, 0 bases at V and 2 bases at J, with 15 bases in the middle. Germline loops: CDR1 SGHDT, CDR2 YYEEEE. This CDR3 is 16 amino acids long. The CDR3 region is CASSLAFGFATYEQYF. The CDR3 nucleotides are TGTGCCAGCAGCTTGGCGTTCGGATTCGCCACCTACGAGCAGTACTTC. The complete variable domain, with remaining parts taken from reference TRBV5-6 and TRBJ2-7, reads DAGVTQSPTHLIKTRGQQVTLRCSPKSGHDTVSWYQQALGQGPQFIFQYYEEEERQRGNFPDRFSGHQFPNYSSELNVNALLLGDSALYLCASSLAFGFATYEQYFGPGTRLTVT.

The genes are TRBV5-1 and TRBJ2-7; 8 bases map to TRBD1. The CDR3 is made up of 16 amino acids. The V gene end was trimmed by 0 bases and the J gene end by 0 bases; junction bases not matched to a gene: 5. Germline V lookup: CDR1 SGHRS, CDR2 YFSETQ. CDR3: CASSLAHRGSSYEQYF. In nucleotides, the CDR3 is TGCGCCAGCAGCTTGGCCCACAGGGGGAGCTCCTACGAGCAGTACTTC.

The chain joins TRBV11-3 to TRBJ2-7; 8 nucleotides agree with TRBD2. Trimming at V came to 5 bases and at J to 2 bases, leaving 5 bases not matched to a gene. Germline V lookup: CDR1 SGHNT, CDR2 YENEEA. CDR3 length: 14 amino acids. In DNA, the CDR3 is TGTGCCAGCAGCCAGGGACTAGAGACCTACGAGCAGTACTTC. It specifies CASSQGLETYEQYF. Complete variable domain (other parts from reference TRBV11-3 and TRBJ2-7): EAGVVQSPRYKIIEKKQPVAFWCNPISGHNTLYWYLQNLGQGPELLIRYENEEAVDDSQLPKDRFSAERLKGVDSTLKIQPAELGDSAVYLCASSQGLETYEQYFGPGTRLTVT.

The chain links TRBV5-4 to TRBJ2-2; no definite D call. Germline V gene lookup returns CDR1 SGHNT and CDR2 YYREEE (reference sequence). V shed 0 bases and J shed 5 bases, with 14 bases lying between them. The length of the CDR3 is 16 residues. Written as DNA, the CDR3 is TGTGCCAGCAGCTTGGCCCCGAGGTTAGGAACCGGGGAGCTGTTTTTT. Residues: CASSLAPRLGTGELFF.

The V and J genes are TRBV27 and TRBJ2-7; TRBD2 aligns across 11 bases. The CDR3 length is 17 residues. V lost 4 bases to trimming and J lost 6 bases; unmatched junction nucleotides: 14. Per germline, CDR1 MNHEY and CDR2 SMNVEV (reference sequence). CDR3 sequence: CASSSHPRLAGWSEQYF. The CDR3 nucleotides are TGTGCCAGCAGTTCCCACCCTAGACTAGCGGGGTGGAGCGAGCAGTACTTC.

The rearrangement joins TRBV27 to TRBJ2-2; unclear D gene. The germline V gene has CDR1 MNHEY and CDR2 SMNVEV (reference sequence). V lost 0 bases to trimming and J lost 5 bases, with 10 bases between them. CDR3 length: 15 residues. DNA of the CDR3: TGTGCCAGCAGTTTATCGAGGATCCCTACCGGGGAGCTGTTTTTT. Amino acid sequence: CASSLSRIPTGELFF.

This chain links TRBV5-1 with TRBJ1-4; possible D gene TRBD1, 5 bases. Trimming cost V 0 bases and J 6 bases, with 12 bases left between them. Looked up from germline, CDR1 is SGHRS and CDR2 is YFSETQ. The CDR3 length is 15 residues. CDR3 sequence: CASSLEAGRDEKLFF. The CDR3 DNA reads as TGCGCCAGCAGCTTGGAGGCAGGGAGGGATGAAAAACTGTTTTTT.

CDR3 protein: CSVTRDNTRNEQFF. DNA for the CDR3: TGCAGCGTCACCCGGGATAACACAAGGAATGAGCAGTTCTTC. The J gene is TRBJ2-1, the V gene TRBV29-1; tentatively, D is TRBD2 (5 bases). Deletions cut 6 bases from V and 7 bases from J, with 19 bases between. The CDR3 length is 14 residues. The germline gives CDR1 SQVTM, CDR2 ANQGSEA.

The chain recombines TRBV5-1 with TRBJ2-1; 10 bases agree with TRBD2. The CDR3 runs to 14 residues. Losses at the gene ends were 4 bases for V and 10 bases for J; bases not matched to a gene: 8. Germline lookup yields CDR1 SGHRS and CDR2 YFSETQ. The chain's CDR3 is CASSPGLAMGEQFF. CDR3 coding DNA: TGCGCCAGCAGCCCGGGACTAGCGATGGGAGAGCAGTTCTTC.

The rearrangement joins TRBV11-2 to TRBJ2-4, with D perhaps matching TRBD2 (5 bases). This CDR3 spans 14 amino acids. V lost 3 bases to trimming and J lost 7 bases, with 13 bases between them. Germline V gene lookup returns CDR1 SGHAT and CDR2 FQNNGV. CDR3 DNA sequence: TGTGCCAGCAGCTTTCTATCGGGAAGGAACATTCAGTACTTC. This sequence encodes CASSFLSGRNIQYF.

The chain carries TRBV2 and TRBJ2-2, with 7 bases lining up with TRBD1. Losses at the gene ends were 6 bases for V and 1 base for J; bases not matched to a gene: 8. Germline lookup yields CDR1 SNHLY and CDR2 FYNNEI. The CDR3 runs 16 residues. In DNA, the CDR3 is TGTGCCAGCAGCCTAGTGGGGACAGAGAACACCGGGGAGCTGTTTTTT. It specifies CASSLVGTENTGELFF.

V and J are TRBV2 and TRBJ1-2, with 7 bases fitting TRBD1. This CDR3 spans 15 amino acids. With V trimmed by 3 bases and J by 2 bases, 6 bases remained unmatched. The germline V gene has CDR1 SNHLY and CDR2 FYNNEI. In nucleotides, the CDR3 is TGTGCCAGCAGTGAGCTGAGACAGGGCAACTATGGCTACACCTTC. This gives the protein CASSELRQGNYGYTF. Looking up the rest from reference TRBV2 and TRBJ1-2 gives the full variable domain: EPEVTQTPSHQVTQMGQEVILRCVPISNHLYFYWYRQILGQKVEFLVSFYNNEISEKSEIFDDQFSVERPDGSNFTLKIRSTKLEDSAMYFCASSELRQGNYGYTFGSGTRLTVV.

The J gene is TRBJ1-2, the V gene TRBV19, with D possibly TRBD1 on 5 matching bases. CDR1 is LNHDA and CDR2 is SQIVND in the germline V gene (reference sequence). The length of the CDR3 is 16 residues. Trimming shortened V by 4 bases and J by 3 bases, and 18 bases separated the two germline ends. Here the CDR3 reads CASSSPGPIDYYGYTF. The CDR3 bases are TGTGCCAGTAGTAGCCCGGGACCCATAGATTACTATGGCTACACCTTC.

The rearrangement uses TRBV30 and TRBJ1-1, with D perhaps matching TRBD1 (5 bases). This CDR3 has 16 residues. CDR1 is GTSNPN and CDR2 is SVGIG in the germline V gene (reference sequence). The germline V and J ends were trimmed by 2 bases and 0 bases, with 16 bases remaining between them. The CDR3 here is CAWSNGGVGMNTEAFF. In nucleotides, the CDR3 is TGTGCCTGGAGTAATGGGGGGGTTGGTATGAACACTGAAGCTTTCTTT.